This TCR beta chain was sequenced in a study of T cell changes during pregnancy in multiple sclerosis. The assay was immunoSEQ multiplex PCR, and TCRdb's table has in-frame clones only and misses some. The sample carries tens of thousands of clones, roughly nine tenths recorded once. CDR3 length equals 15 residues. The germline gives CDR1 SGHDT, CDR2 YYEEEE. V dropped 0 bases and J dropped 0 bases, with 9 bases sitting between them. The sample consisted of CD4+ T cells from peripheral blood mononuclear cells, taken before pregnancy. This chain connects TRBV5-6 to TRBJ1-2; unclear D gene. This clonotype was sampled from a female donor with multiple sclerosis, enrolled in a pregnancy study. The CDR3 sequence is CASSLGVTANYGYTF. For the CDR3, the DNA is TGTGCCAGCAGCTTGGGGGTTACAGCTAACTATGGCTACACCTTC. Drawing the rest from reference TRBV5-6 and TRBJ1-2, the complete variable domain is DAGVTQSPTHLIKTRGQQVTLRCSPKSGHDTVSWYQQALGQGPQFIFQYYEEEERQRGNFPDRFSGHQFPNYSSELNVNALLLGDSALYLCASSLGVTANYGYTFGSGTRLTVV.